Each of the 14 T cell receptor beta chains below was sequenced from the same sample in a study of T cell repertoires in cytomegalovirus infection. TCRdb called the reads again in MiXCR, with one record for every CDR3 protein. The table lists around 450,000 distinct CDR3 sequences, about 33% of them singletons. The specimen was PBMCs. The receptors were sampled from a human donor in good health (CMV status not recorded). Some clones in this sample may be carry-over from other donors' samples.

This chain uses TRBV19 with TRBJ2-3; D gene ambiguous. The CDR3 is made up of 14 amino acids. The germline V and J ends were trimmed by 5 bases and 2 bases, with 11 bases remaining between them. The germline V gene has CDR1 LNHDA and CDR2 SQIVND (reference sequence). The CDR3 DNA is TGTGCCAGTAGTCAAGTCGGGCTCACAGATACGCAGTATTTT. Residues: CASSQVGLTDTQYF.

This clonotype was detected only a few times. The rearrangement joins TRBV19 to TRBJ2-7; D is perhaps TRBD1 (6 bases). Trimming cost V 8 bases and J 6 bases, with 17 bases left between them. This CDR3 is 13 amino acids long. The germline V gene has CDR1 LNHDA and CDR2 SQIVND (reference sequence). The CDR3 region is CASGVRGSGEQYF. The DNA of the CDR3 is TGTGCCAGTGGTGTCAGGGGATCTGGCGAGCAGTACTTC.

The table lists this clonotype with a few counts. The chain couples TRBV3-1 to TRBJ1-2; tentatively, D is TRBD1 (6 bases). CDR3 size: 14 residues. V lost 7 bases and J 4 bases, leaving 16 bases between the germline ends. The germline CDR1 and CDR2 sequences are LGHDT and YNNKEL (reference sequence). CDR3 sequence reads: CASNYQGISYGYTF. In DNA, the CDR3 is TGTGCCAGCAACTACCAGGGGATCTCCTATGGCTACACCTTC.

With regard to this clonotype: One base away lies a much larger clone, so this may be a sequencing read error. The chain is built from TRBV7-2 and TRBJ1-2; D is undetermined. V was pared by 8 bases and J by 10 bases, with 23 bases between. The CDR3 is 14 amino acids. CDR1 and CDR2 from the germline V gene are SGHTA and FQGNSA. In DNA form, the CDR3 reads TGTGCCAGCTACCCGGTCCCGCCGGACCATGTCTACACCTTC. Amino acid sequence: CASYPVPPDHVYTF. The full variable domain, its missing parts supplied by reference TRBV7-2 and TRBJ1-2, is GAGVSQSPSNKVTEKGKDVELRCDPISGHTALYWYRQSLGQGLEFLIYFQGNSAPDKSGLPSDRFSAERTGGSVSTLTIQRTQQEDSAVYLCASYPVPPDHVYTFGSGTRLTVV.

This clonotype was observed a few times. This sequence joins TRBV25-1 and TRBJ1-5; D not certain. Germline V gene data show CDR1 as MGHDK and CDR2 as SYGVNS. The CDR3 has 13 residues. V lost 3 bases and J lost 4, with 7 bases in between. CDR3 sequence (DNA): TGTGCCAGCAGTGATACCGTGAATCAGCCCCAGCATTTT. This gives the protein CASSDTVNQPQHF.

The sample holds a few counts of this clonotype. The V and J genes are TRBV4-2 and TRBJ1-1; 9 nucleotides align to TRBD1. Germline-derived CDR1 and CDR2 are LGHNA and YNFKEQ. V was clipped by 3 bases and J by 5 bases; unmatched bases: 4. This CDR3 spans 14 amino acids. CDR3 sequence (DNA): TGTGCCAGCAGCCAGGACAGGGGAAGTACTGAAGCTTTCTTT. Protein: CASSQDRGSTEAFF.

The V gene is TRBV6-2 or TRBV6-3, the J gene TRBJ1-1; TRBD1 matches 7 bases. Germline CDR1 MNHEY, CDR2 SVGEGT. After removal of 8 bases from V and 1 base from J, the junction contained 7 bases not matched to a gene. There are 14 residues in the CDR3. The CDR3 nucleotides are TGTGCCAGCGGTGAATGGACAGGGAACACTGAAGCTTTCTTT. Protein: CASGEWTGNTEAFF.

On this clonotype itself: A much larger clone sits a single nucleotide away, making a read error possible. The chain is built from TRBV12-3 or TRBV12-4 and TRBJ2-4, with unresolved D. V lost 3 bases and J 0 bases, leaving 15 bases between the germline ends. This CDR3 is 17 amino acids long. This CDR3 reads CASSFVVANLAKNIQYF. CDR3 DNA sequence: TGTGCCAGCAGTTTCGTGGTGGCAAATCTAGCCAAAAACATTCAGTACTTC.

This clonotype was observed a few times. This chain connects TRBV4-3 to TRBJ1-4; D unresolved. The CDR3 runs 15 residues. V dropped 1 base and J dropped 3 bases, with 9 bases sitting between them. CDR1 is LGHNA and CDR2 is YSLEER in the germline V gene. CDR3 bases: TGCGCCAGCAGCCAAGTTTCTAGGGCTAATGAAAAACTGTTTTTT. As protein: CASSQVSRANEKLFF.

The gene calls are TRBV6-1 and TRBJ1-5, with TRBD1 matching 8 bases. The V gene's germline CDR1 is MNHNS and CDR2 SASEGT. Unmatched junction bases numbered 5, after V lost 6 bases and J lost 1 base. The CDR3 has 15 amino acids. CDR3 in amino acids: CASSEQGDSNQPQHF. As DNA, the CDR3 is TGTGCCAGCAGCGAACAGGGGGACAGCAATCAGCCCCAGCATTTT.

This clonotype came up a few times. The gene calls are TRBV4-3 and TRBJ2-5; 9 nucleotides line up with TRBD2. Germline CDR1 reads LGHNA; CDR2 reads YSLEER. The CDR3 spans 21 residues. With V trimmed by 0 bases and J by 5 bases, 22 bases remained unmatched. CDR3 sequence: CASSQDPTFILSGGNVETQYF. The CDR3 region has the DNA TGCGCCAGCAGCCAAGACCCAACCTTCATTCTAAGCGGGGGGAATGTGGAGACCCAGTACTTC.

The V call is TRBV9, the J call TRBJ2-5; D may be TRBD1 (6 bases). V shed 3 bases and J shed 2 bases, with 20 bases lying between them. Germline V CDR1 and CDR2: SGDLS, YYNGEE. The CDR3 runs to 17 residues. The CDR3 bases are TGTGCCAGCAGCGCAGGGGCGAGGGCCGGCGGGCAAGAGACCCAGTACTTC. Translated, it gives CASSAGARAGGQETQYF. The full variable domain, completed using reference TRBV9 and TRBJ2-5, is DSGVTQTPKHLITATGQRVTLRCSPRSGDLSVYWYQQSLDQGLQFLIQYYNGEERAKGNILERFSAQQFPDLHSELNLSSLELGDSALYFCASSAGARAGGQETQYFGPGTRLLVL.

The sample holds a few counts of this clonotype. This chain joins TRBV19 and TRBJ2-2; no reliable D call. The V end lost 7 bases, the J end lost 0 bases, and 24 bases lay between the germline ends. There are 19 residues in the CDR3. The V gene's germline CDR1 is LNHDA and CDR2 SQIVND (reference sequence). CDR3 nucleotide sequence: TGTGCCAGTATAAGCCGATCCCCAGTCGGATACGCGAACACCGGGGAGCTGTTTTTT. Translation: CASISRSPVGYANTGELFF.

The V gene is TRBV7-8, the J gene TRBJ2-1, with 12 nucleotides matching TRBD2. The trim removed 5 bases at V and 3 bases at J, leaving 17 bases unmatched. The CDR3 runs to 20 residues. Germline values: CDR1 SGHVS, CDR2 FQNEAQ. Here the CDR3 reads CASSPLGLAGSRSYYNEQFF. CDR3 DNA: TGTGCCAGCAGCCCTCTAGGACTAGCGGGGTCTCGCTCTTACTACAATGAGCAGTTCTTC.